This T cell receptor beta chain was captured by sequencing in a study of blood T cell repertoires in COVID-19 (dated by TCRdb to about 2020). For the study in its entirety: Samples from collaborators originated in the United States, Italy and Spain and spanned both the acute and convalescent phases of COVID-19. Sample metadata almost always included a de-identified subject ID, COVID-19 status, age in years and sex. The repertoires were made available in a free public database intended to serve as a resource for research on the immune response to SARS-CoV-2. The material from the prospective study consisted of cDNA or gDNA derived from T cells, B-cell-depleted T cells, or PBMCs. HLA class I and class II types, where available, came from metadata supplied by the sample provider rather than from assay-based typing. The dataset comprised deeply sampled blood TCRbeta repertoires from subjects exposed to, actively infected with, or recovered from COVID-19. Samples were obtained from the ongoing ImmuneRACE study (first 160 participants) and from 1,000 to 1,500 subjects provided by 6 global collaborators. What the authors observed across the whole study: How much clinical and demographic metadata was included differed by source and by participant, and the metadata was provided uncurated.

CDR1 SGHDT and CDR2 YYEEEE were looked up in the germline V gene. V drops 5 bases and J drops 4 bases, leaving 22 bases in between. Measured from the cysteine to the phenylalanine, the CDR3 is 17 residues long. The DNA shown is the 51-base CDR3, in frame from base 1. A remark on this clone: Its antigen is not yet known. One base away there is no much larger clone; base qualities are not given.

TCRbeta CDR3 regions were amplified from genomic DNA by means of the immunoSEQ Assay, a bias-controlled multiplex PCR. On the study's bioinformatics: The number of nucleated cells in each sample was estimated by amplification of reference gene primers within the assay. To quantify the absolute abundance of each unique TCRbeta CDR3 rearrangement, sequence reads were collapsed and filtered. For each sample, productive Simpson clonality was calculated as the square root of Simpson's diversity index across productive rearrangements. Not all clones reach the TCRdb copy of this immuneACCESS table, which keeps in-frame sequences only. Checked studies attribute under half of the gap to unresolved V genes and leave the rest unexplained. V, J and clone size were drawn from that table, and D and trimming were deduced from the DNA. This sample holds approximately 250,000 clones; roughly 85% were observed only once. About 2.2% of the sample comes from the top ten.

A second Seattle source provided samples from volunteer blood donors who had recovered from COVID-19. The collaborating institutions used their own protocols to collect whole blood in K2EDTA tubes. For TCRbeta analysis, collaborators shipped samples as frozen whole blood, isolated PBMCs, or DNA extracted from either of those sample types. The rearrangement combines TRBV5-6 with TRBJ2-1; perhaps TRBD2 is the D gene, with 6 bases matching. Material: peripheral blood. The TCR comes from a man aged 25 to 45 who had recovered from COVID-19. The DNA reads TGTGCCAGCAGAGTTGGAGGGTTGGGCCGAGGGTACAATGAGCAGTTCTTC. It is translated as CASRVGGLGRGYNEQFF.